Listed here are 10 T cell receptor beta chains from one sample, sequenced in a study of blood T cells in healthy people across ages. A second about 6 to 11 cycle PCR used barcoded and J-beta primers. TCRdb re-analysed the 5' RACE reads in MiXCR, keeping a single row per CDR3 protein. The table records 730,000 or so distinct CDR3 sequences, approximately 43% of them present only once. The sample comprised blood. The receptor source for this set is a woman in her sixties or seventies in good health.

This clonotype was seen ten or more times. The CDR3 nucleotides are TGTGCCAGCGAAGGTGTAAGCGCCGGGGAGCTGTTTTTT. Amino acids: CASEGVSAGELFF. The chain couples TRBV6-5 to TRBJ2-2, with unresolved D. Germline assignment: CDR1 MNHEY and CDR2 SVGAGI. This CDR3 comprises 13 residues. V shed 8 bases and J shed 6 bases, with 13 bases lying between them.

The chain carries TRBV4-1 and TRBJ1-1; D gene unclear. The germline V gene has CDR1 MGHRA and CDR2 YSYEKL. Trimming pared 2 bases from V and 4 bases from J, leaving 17 bases between. The CDR3 contains 16 residues. The CDR3 loop is CASSQSSGLLGTEAFF. Written as DNA, the CDR3 is TGCGCCAGCAGCCAATCTTCAGGCTTGCTGGGCACTGAAGCTTTCTTT.

This clonotype showed up just a few times. The chain is built from TRBV28 and TRBJ2-7; no firm D call. CDR1 is MDHEN and CDR2 is SYDVKM in the germline V gene. CDR3 size: 14 residues. V was cut by 6 bases and J by 0 bases, with 12 bases left in between. The CDR3 coding sequence is TGTGCCAGCAGGACCGGGTCCGGCTCCTACGAGCAGTACTTC. This sequence encodes CASRTGSGSYEQYF.

The genes are TRBV7-6 and TRBJ2-1; weak D call: TRBD2 (5 bases). This CDR3 has 15 amino acids. Trimming took off 5 bases at V and 4 bases at J, with 15 bases between the two ends. Germline-derived CDR1 and CDR2 are SGHVS and FNYEAQ. The CDR3 DNA sequence: TGTGCCAGCAGCCCAGCGGAACACACTTACAATGAGCAGTTCTTC. It yields the protein CASSPAEHTYNEQFF.

The rearrangement uses TRBV7-2 and TRBJ2-1; maybe TRBD1 (6 bases). Germline CDR1 SGHTA, CDR2 FQGNSA. The CDR3 spans 17 residues. V was pared by 5 bases and J by 2 bases, with 19 bases between. The CDR3 loop reads CASSQGRAQTAYNEQFF. The CDR3 DNA sequence: TGTGCCAGCAGCCAGGGGCGCGCACAAACCGCCTACAATGAGCAGTTCTTC.

This clonotype was seen repeatedly, ten times or more. The chain uses TRBV29-1 and TRBJ2-1; possibly TRBD1 for D (5 bases). This CDR3 spans 14 amino acids. The V end lost 7 bases, the J end lost 4 bases, and 17 bases lay between the germline ends. CDR1 and CDR2 (germline): SQVTM, ANQGSEA. CDR3 amino acids: CSAGLVSGYNEQFF. The CDR3 nucleotides read TGCAGCGCCGGCCTTGTTTCAGGGTACAATGAGCAGTTCTTC.

This clonotype was seen only a few times. This chain connects TRBV4-1 to TRBJ2-7, with D tentatively TRBD1 or TRBD2 (6 bases each). This CDR3 contains 19 residues. The V end lost 2 bases, the J end lost 2 bases, and 25 bases lay between the germline ends. Germline-derived CDR1 and CDR2 are MGHRA and YSYEKL. This chain's CDR3 is CASSQSWSPGADFAYEQYF. The CDR3 bases are TGCGCCAGCAGCCAAAGCTGGTCCCCGGGGGCGGATTTTGCCTACGAGCAGTACTTC.

This clonotype was recorded at least ten times. The V and J genes are TRBV28 and TRBJ2-7; 10 nucleotides match TRBD2. Trimming removed 3 bases from V and 10 bases from J; junction bases left unmatched: 6. Germline V gene lookup returns CDR1 MDHEN and CDR2 SYDVKM. The CDR3 is made up of 13 amino acids. The CDR3 loop reads CASSLPSGSRQYF. Here the CDR3 DNA reads TGTGCCAGCAGTTTGCCTAGCGGGAGCCGTCAGTACTTC.

This clonotype came up a few times. This chain uses TRBV11-2 with TRBJ2-1; tentative D call: TRBD2 (5 bases). From germline, CDR1 is SGHAT and CDR2 FQNNGV. This CDR3 has 13 amino acids. V was cut by 5 bases and J by 6 bases, with 11 bases left in between. CDR3 protein: CASSRGSVNEQFF. The CDR3 DNA sequence: TGTGCCAGCAGCCGGGGTAGCGTCAATGAGCAGTTCTTC.

This clonotype has just a few counts. V is TRBV7-3 and J is TRBJ2-7; D gene uncertain. V was shortened by 5 bases and J by 5 bases, with 16 bases between the two germline ends. CDR1 is SGHTA and CDR2 is FQGTGA in the germline V gene. The CDR3 length is 14 residues. The CDR3 here is CASSPPGLPHEQYF. CDR3 in DNA: TGTGCCAGCAGCCCCCCTGGGCTTCCCCACGAGCAGTACTTC.